One and the same sample provided the 16 T cell receptor beta chains below, sequenced in a study of T cell repertoires in cytomegalovirus infection. These receptors' antigens are unknown. Via MiXCR, TCRdb re-called the reads, giving one row per CDR3 protein. The sample records under 200,000 distinct CDR3 sequences, less than 25% being singletons. The material was CD8+ T cells from cultured PBMCs, obtained from culture after CMV antigen stimulation. The source is a human donor in good health (CMV status not recorded). Some clones in this sample may be carry-over from other donors' samples.

Many counts were recorded for this clonotype. The rearrangement uses TRBV10-3 and TRBJ1-3; TRBD1 matches at 7 bases. The germline V gene has CDR1 ENHRY and CDR2 SYGVKD. The CDR3 spans 16 residues. V dropped 3 bases and J dropped 5; count of bases not matched to a gene: 10. The CDR3 loop is CAISENLTGRRNTIYF. As DNA, the CDR3 is TGTGCCATCAGTGAAAACCTGACAGGGAGGAGAAACACCATATATTTT.

The chain joins TRBV30 to TRBJ2-7, with 8 positions matching TRBD1. CDR1 GTSNPN and CDR2 SVGIG come from the germline V gene (reference sequence). Unmatched junction bases numbered 7, after V lost 3 bases and J lost 0 bases. The length of the CDR3 is 15 residues. The DNA of the CDR3 is TGTGCCTGGAGGGAATACAGGGGGAGCTCCTACGAGCAGTACTTC. Amino acids: CAWREYRGSSYEQYF.

The table lists this clonotype with a few counts. The J gene is TRBJ1-1, the V gene TRBV5-6; D is ambiguous. Trimming stripped 0 bases from V and 1 base from J, with 7 bases between. In germline, CDR1 is SGHDT, CDR2 YYEEEE. The CDR3 is 14 residues long. The CDR3 reads CASSLGAENTEAFF. In DNA form, the CDR3 reads TGTGCCAGCAGCTTGGGGGCAGAGAACACTGAAGCTTTCTTT.

This clonotype was detected a few times. The rearrangement joins TRBV25-1 to TRBJ2-5, with unresolved D. The V and J ends lost 1 base and 2 bases respectively, with 8 bases between them. Germline V CDR1 and CDR2: MGHDK, SYGVNS. The CDR3 length is 14 residues. CDR3 protein: CASSEFGFQETQYF. The CDR3 bases are TGTGCCAGCAGTGAATTTGGGTTTCAAGAGACCCAGTACTTC.

This clonotype was observed many times. The rearrangement links TRBV4-1 to TRBJ1-2; 7 bases map to TRBD1. Germline V CDR1 and CDR2: MGHRA, YSYEKL. The CDR3 spans 15 residues. J was trimmed by 4 bases and V by 4 bases; bases with no gene match: 9. In DNA form, the CDR3 reads TGCGCCAGCAGCCGGACAGGCGTGCTAGGCTATGGCTACACCTTC. Encoded protein: CASSRTGVLGYGYTF.

This clonotype has more than one count but fewer than ten. The chain joins TRBV2 to TRBJ1-4; no firm D call. The CDR3 length is 13 residues. In germline, CDR1 is SNHLY, CDR2 FYNNEI. The V and J ends lost 6 bases and 7 bases respectively, with 12 bases between them. Here the CDR3 reads CASRDLGGEKLFF. CDR3 nucleotides: TGTGCCAGCAGGGACTTGGGCGGTGAAAAACTGTTTTTT.

CDR3 residues: CASSPPPGQGADTQYF. The CDR3 nucleotides are TGTGCCAGCAGTCCCCCACCGGGACAGGGGGCGGATACGCAGTATTTT. This chain uses TRBV28 with TRBJ2-3; 12 positions agree with TRBD1. The CDR3 spans 16 residues. V trimming: 5 bases; J trimming: 6 bases; junction bases outside the gene matches: 9. In germline, CDR1 is MDHEN, CDR2 SYDVKM. Full variable domain (outside the CDR3, taken from reference TRBV28 and TRBJ2-3): DVKVTQSSRYLVKRTGEKVFLECVQDMDHENMFWYRQDPGLGLRLIYFSYDVKMKEKGDIPEGYSVSREKKERFSLILESASTNQTSMYLCASSPPPGQGADTQYFGPGTRLTVL.

V is TRBV6-1 and J is TRBJ2-7; D unclear. Trimming removed 1 base at V and 0 bases at J, with 13 bases between. Germline V lookup: CDR1 MNHNS, CDR2 SASEGT. This CDR3 has 16 residues. The CDR3 bases are TGTGCCAGCAGTGAAGACAGTCCTTATAGCTCCTACGAGCAGTACTTC. Translated, it gives CASSEDSPYSSYEQYF.

The table lists this clonotype with many counts. This chain uses TRBV14 with TRBJ2-5; possible D gene TRBD2, 8 bases. The CDR3 covers 19 residues. Looked up from germline, CDR1 is SGHDN and CDR2 is FVKESK. Trimming removed 2 bases from V and 1 base from J, with 23 bases in between. The chain's CDR3 is CASSQRVAGQLLAQETQYF. The CDR3, as DNA: TGTGCCAGCAGCCAACGGGTAGCGGGACAGCTATTGGCCCAAGAGACCCAGTACTTC.

This clonotype was counted between two and nine times. The CDR3 protein is CASSQDAFPANTEAFF. CDR3 coding DNA: TGCGCCAGCAGCCAAGATGCTTTTCCAGCGAACACTGAAGCTTTCTTT. The chain carries TRBV4-1 and TRBJ1-1; D ambiguous. Trimming removed 0 bases at V and 1 base at J, with 12 bases between. Germline values: CDR1 MGHRA, CDR2 YSYEKL. CDR3 length: 16 amino acids.

V usage is TRBV28 and J usage is TRBJ2-7; tentatively, D is TRBD1 (5 bases). Germline values: CDR1 MDHEN, CDR2 SYDVKM. The CDR3 has 14 amino acids. V dropped 1 base and J dropped 7 bases, with 14 bases sitting between them. DNA for the CDR3: TGTGCCAGCAGTTTATTTGGGGCCAGGGAAGAGCAGTACTTC. Its translation is CASSLFGAREEQYF.

This sequence joins TRBV6-2 or TRBV6-3 and TRBJ2-1; D may be TRBD2 (6 bases). The CDR3 has 15 residues. V was clipped by 5 bases and J by 4 bases, with 15 bases between them. Per the germline V gene, CDR1 is MNHEY and CDR2 is SVGEGT. For the CDR3, the DNA is TGTGCCAGCAGTCCCCCTTGGGCGGGGTACAATGAGCAGTTCTTC. Protein product: CASSPPWAGYNEQFF.

This clonotype was recorded a few times. The chain couples TRBV7-6 to TRBJ2-7; D perhaps matches TRBD1 (5 bases). Germline V gene sequence: CDR1 SGHVS, CDR2 FNYEAQ. The CDR3 loop spans 14 amino acids. V lost 5 bases to trimming and J lost 0 bases, with 11 bases between them. CDR3 sequence (DNA): TGTGCCAGCAGCCAGGACATTCCCTCCTACGAGCAGTACTTC. Translated, it gives CASSQDIPSYEQYF.

This rearrangement joins TRBV12-3 or TRBV12-4 to TRBJ2-1; 7 bases fit TRBD1. V dropped 5 bases and J dropped 6; count of bases not matched to a gene: 4. The length of the CDR3 is 13 residues. The CDR3 protein is CASSEGGRNEQFF. The CDR3 coding sequence is TGTGCCAGCAGTGAAGGGGGCCGCAATGAGCAGTTCTTC.

This clonotype was detected only a few times. The chain employs TRBV7-8 and TRBJ2-7, with D hard to call. CDR1 is SGHVS, CDR2 FQNEAQ, per germline. The CDR3 is 18 residues long. The V end was cut by 3 bases, the J end by 0 bases, with 21 bases between. CDR3 coding DNA: TGTGCCAGCAGCTTCCTAGGCGGAGATCCGTCGGGCTCCTACGAGCAGTACTTC. It specifies CASSFLGGDPSGSYEQYF.

The chain recombines TRBV9 with TRBJ2-5; D ambiguous. Per germline, CDR1 SGDLS and CDR2 YYNGEE. The CDR3 runs 12 residues. V shed 3 bases and J shed 2 bases, with 5 bases lying between them. The CDR3 sequence: CASSASQETQYF. CDR3 in DNA: TGTGCCAGCAGCGCTTCACAAGAGACCCAGTACTTC. Filled out from reference TRBV9 and TRBJ2-5, the complete variable domain reads DSGVTQTPKHLITATGQRVTLRCSPRSGDLSVYWYQQSLDQGLQFLIQYYNGEERAKGNILERFSAQQFPDLHSELNLSSLELGDSALYFCASSASQETQYFGPGTRLLVL.